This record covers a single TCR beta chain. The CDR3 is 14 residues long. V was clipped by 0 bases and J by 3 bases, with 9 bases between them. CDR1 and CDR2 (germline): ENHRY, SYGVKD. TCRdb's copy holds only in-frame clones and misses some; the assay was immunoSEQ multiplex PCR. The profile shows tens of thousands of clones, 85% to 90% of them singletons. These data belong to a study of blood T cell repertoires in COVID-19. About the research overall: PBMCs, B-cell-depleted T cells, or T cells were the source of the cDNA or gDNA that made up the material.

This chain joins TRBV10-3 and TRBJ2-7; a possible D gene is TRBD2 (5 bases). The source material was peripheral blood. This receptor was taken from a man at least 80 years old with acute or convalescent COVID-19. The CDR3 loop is CAISESPGIYEQYF. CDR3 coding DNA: TGTGCCATCAGTGAGTCGCCCGGGATCTACGAGCAGTACTTC.